This TCR beta chain was captured in a study of cytomegalovirus exposure and HLA in healthy donors (dated by TCRdb to 2017 to 2019). With respect to the entire study: According to a later analysis, the approximately 120 validation repertoires were produced on the same platform as the 680 or so repertoires of the first cohort. The study aimed to test whether signatures of past pathogen exposure could be identified by cataloging public T cell receptors. A separate validation cohort of over a hundred different subjects was used in addition to the roughly 700-subject first cohort. High-throughput TCR immunosequencing, statistical association of individual TCRs with disease status, and machine learning were combined to predict cytomegalovirus infection status. Overall study results and their limits: The authors suggested that the approach could potentially be generalized to other disease states and immunological phenotypes. The study gave a list of about 160 TCR beta chains associated with cytomegalovirus. Subsequent analysis determined that TCRs grouped into clusters in the first cohort also showed a tendency toward co-occurrence across the 120 or so validation repertoires, and 94% of cluster scores exceeded 0. While some public TCRs were present in many individuals, most TCR sequences turned up only very rarely across donors. A later analysis lacked HLA typing for the validation cohort, so it scored co-occurrence in that cohort across all 110 or so repertoires. In both the original and validation cohorts, the classifier was reported to diagnose cytomegalovirus status with high specificity and sensitivity. In vitro tests confirmed that a few of the cytomegalovirus-associated TCR beta chains recognize cytomegalovirus antigens.

Concerning this clone: It has no known antigen specificity. It has no much larger one-base neighbor in the sample; base qualities were not kept.

Library preparation employed the immunoSEQ multiplex PCR assay. On the authors' methods: A statistical classification framework was built for diagnosing cytomegalovirus status from the catalog of TCR beta chain sequences. This is the immuneACCESS table as TCRdb keeps it, with only in-frame sequences that have V and J called. A part of the clones is gone; compared with another copy, unresolved V genes explain less than half, and the rest is unexplained. That table furnishes V, J and clone size, whereas the DNA furnished D and trimming. This sample is represented by tens of thousands of clones; about 90% of them were singletons. Of the sample, about 4.1% is held by the ten largest clones. The CDR3, cysteine through phenylalanine, is 17 amino acids long. CDR3 DNA is the only sequence kept; it has 51 bases, read in frame from the first base. The CDR1 and CDR2 encoded by the germline V gene (reference sequence) are SGHKS and YYEKEE. Trimmed from V: 4 bases; trimmed from J: 5 bases; junction bases lacking a gene match: 11.

The donors belonged to the validation cohort of approximately 130 subjects, which was separate from the roughly 670-subject first cohort. This clonotype originated in a woman aged 18-30 years in good health and CMV-seropositive. The receptor chain draws on TRBV5-5 and TRBJ2-1; the central 11 bases match TRBD2. Input material: PBMCs. At the DNA level, the sequence is TGTGCCAGCAGCCCTCCGCAACTAGCGGGAGTCGACAATGAGCAGTTCTTC. This encodes CASSPPQLAGVDNEQFF.